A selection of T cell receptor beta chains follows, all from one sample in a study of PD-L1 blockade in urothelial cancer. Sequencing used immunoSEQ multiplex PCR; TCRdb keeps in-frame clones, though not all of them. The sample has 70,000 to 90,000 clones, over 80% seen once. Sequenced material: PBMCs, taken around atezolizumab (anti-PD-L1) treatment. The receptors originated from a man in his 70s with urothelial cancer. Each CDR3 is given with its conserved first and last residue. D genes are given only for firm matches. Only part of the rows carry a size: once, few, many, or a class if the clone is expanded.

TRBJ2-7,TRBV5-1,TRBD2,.,CASSPGLAGGSEQYF,TGCGCCAGCAGCCCCGGACTAGCGGGGGGGAGTGAGCAGTACTTC
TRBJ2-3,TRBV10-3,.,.,CAISESTTSYNTDTQYF,TGTGCCATCAGTGAGTCGACTACTAGCTATAACACAGATACGCAGTATTTT
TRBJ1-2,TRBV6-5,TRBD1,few,CASSYQGATNYGYTF,TGTGCCAGCAGTTATCAGGGGGCGACTAACTATGGCTACACCTTC
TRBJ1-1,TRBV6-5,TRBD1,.,CASRGTGGGNTEAFF,TGTGCCAGCAGGGGGACAGGGGGCGGGAACACTGAAGCTTTCTTT
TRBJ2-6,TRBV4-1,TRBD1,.,CASSQAGQGRSGANVLTF,TGCGCCAGCAGCCAAGCGGGACAGGGGAGATCCGGGGCCAACGTCCTGACTTTC
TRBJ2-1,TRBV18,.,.,CASSPPPRNEQFF,TGTGCCAGCTCACCACCCCCCCGCAATGAGCAGTTCTTC
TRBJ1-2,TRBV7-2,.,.,CASSLGAGAGYTF,TGTGCCAGCAGCTTAGGCGCGGGGGCCGGCTACACCTTC
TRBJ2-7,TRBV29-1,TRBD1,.,CSARQGASSYEQYF,TGCAGCGCTCGACAGGGGGCTAGCTCCTACGAGCAGTACTTC
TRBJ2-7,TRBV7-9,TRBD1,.,CASSTPGTGAPYEQYF,TGTGCCAGCAGCACCCCCGGGACAGGGGCCCCCTACGAGCAGTACTTC
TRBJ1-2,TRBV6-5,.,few,CASSYSPRSNYGYTF,TGTGCCAGCAGTTACTCACCCAGGTCTAACTATGGCTACACCTTC
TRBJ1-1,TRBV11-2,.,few,CASTQGTGGAFF,TGTGCCAGCACCCAAGGCACGGGGGGGGCTTTCTTT
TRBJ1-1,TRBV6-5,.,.,CASSLTVMNTEAFF,TGTGCCAGCAGTCTTACAGTTATGAACACTGAAGCTTTCTTT
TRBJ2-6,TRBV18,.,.,CASSPPGRTERRANVLTF,TGTGCCAGCTCACCTCCGGGGAGGACCGAGAGGAGGGCCAACGTCCTGACTTTC
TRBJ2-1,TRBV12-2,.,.,CASRPLAKEYNEQFF,TGTGCAAGTCGCCCTCTAGCGAAAGAGTACAATGAGCAGTTCTTC
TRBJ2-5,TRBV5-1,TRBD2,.,CASSPGPSGRARETQYF,TGCGCCAGCAGCCCTGGCCCTAGCGGGAGGGCCAGAGAGACCCAGTACTTC
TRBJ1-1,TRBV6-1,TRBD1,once,CASRDRVNTEAFF,TGTGCCAGCCGGGACAGGGTGAACACTGAAGCTTTCTTT
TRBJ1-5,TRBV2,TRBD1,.,CASSERGGQLGQPQHF,TGTGCCAGCAGTGAACGAGGGGGACAGCTCGGTCAGCCCCAGCATTTT
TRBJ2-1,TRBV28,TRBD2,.,CASSSPSGRGNEQFF,TGTGCCAGCAGTTCCCCTAGCGGGAGAGGTAATGAGCAGTTCTTC
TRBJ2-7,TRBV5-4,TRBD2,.,CASSSGPGTSGSYEQYF,TGTGCCAGCAGCTCGGGACCCGGGACTAGCGGCTCCTACGAGCAGTACTTC
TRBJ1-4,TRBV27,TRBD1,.,CASRPAGQINEKLFF,TGTGCCAGCAGACCGGCGGGACAGATCAATGAAAAACTGTTTTTT
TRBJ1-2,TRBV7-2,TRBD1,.,CASSRTGEGYTF,TGTGCCAGCAGCCGGACAGGGGAAGGCTACACCTTC
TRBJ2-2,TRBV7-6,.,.,CASSLVRGSSTGELFF,TGTGCCAGCAGCTTAGTACGGGGGAGCAGCACCGGGGAGCTGTTTTTT
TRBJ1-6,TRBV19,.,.,CASSLMRSPLHF,TGTGCCAGTAGCCTTATGAGGTCACCCCTCCACTTT
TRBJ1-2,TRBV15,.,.,CATSTPGSNYGYTF,TGTGCCACCAGCACCCCAGGGTCAAACTATGGCTACACCTTC
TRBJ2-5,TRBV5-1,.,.,CASSFLTVDQETQYF,TGCGCCAGCAGCTTTCTGACAGTGGACCAAGAGACCCAGTACTTC
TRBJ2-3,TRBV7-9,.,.,CASSLALFEIDTQYF,TGTGCCAGCAGCTTAGCCTTATTTGAGATAGATACGCAGTATTTT
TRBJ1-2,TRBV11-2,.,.,CASSPPPANYGYTF,TGTGCCAGCAGCCCCCCTCCGGCTAACTATGGCTACACCTTC
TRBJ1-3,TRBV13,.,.,CASSLRQDIHLSGNTIYF,TGTGCCAGCAGCCTCCGACAGGACATTCATCTCTCTGGAAACACCATATATTTT
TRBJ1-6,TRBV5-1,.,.,CASSQGSGNSPLHF,TGCGCCAGCAGCCAGGGTTCGGGCAATTCACCCCTCCACTTT
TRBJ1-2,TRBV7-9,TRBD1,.,CASSLAAKQGQNYGYTF,TGTGCCAGCAGCTTAGCAGCAAAACAGGGGCAGAACTATGGCTACACCTTC
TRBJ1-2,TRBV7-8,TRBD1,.,CASSLPTGPYGYTF,TGTGCCAGCAGCTTACCGACAGGGCCCTATGGCTACACCTTC
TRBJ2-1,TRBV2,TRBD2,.,CASSKRTSGSDEQFF,TGTGCCAGCAGTAAACGGACTAGCGGGAGTGATGAGCAGTTCTTC
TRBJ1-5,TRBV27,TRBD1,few,CASSRTGGGGQPQHF,TGTGCCAGCAGCCGAACAGGGGGCGGGGGACAGCCCCAGCATTTT
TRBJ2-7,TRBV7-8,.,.,CASSTTPNYEQYF,TGTGCCAGCAGCACCACTCCAAACTACGAGCAGTACTTC
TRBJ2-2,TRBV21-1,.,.,CASRGTTGTYTGELFF,TGTGCCAGCAGGGGAACTACCGGGACTTACACCGGGGAGCTGTTTTTT
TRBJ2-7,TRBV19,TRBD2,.,CASSIESSGDPYEQYF,TGTGCCAGTAGTATAGAGTCTAGCGGGGACCCCTACGAGCAGTACTTC
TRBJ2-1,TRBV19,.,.,CASSIHRDQDEQFF,TGTGCCAGTAGTATCCACAGGGACCAGGATGAGCAGTTCTTC
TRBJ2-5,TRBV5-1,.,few,CASSLDTEGAQYF,TGCGCCAGCAGCTTGGACACCGAAGGGGCCCAGTACTTC
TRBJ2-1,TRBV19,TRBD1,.,CASSITGGAENEQFF,TGTGCCAGTAGTATAACAGGGGGCGCAGAGAATGAGCAGTTCTTC
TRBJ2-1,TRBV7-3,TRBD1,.,CASSSPTGANEQFF,TGTGCCAGCAGCTCCCCGACAGGGGCGAATGAGCAGTTCTTC